These T cell receptor beta chains were read from a single sample in a study of T-cell memory formation after mild COVID-19. Each CDR3 protein gets one entry after TCRdb re-called the 5' RACE reads with MiXCR. The data contain roughly 510,000 distinct CDR3 sequences, roughly 17% of them singletons. Sequenced: PBMCs or a T cell subset sorted from them (not recorded which). These receptors were obtained from an adult woman who had mild COVID-19 (a few samples of this study predate the infection). Cell type and time point are not known. Both conserved end residues are part of each CDR3.

j_gene,v_gene,CDR3aa
TRBJ2-3,TRBV4-3,CATGGPGTDTQYF
TRBJ1-2,TRBV5-1,CASSLRVQGAASSIGYTF
TRBJ1-1,TRBV6-5,CASSSNANTEAFF
TRBJ1-6,TRBV5-6,CASSLAGTGDSPLHF
TRBJ1-2,TRBV4-1,CASRGGLQYYGYTF
TRBJ1-5,TRBV19,CASSVQGYQPQHF
TRBJ2-7,TRBV5-5,CASSLVQGNYEQYF
TRBJ1-2,TRBV5-6,CASSFTGSVGYTF
TRBJ1-6,TRBV18,CASSPIRLLHSYNSPLHF
TRBJ2-3,TRBV12-3/TRBV12-4,CASSLTVPGGTDTQYF
TRBJ2-2,TRBV4-3,CASSQDIWAGDTGELFF
TRBJ2-1,TRBV7-2,CASSLAGLAAYNEQFF
TRBJ2-2,TRBV9,CASTRTGGPNTGELFF
TRBJ2-6,TRBV5-8,CASSTYPGSSGANVLTF
TRBJ2-1,TRBV20-1,CSAERGSYNEQFF
TRBJ1-1,TRBV9,CASSGGGANTEAFF
TRBJ1-1,TRBV7-2,CASSPLVRDRNTEAFF
TRBJ1-2,TRBV5-1,CASSFTWDYGYTF
TRBJ2-7,TRBV5-1,CASSSSVRGGFGYEQYF
TRBJ2-7,TRBV20-1,CSAPTSGVGYEQYF
TRBJ2-5,TRBV6-5,CASSYSGLAGGRTQYF
TRBJ2-4,TRBV5-5,CASSLADRGRSLAKNIQYF
TRBJ2-3,TRBV11-2,CASSLVSQDTQYF
TRBJ1-6,TRBV5-6,CASSLDQTDSPLHF
TRBJ2-1,TRBV12-3/TRBV12-4,CASSRAYSYNEQFF